This T cell receptor (beta chain) originates from a study of a mutant IDH1 vaccine in newly diagnosed glioma. As for the study in general: Treatment recipients were approximately 62% male and 37.5% female, and their mean age was 40.4 years. The earlier regimen, radiotherapy, temozolomide, or both, was most often both. Regarding the study as a whole: Variations in leading peripheral T cell clonotypes appeared to have no connection with pseudoprogression.

About this clone: Its antigen remains unknown.

Measured with immunoSEQ multiplex PCR; TCRdb has only the in-frame clones, and not every one. The sample lists tens of thousands of clones, roughly four fifths occurring once. Germline lookup yields CDR1 SGHRS and CDR2 YFSETQ. The CDR3 is 15 amino acids. The ends lost 3 bases at V and 0 bases at J; junction bases unmatched: 5. Indicated time point: baseline, week 1 (first vaccination visit). Treatment meaning: pre-vaccination baseline after standard-of-care therapy. New WHO grade 3 or 4 astrocytomas that were IDH1-mutant and ATRX-lost had been found in donors. The source is a man aged 35 to 55 with glioma. Some clones in this sample may be carry-over from other donors' samples. The chain carries TRBV5-1 and TRBJ1-1, with 7 bases lining up with TRBD1. Sequences were derived from PBMCs, sampled from a glioma patient treated with radiotherapy, temozolomide or both. The CDR3 spells CASSSTRGLNTEAFF. The CDR3 bases are TGCGCCAGCAGCTCTACGAGGGGGCTGAACACTGAAGCTTTCTTT. Complete variable domain (other parts from reference TRBV5-1 and TRBJ1-1): KAGVTQTPRYLIKTRGQQVTLSCSPISGHRSVSWYQQTPGQGLQFLFEYFSETQRNKGNFPGRFSGRQFSNSRSEMNVSTLELGDSALYLCASSSTRGLNTEAFFGQGTRLTVV.